The clone carrying this T cell receptor beta chain was seen ten or more times. The source material, RNA transcripts, was used to amplify TCR beta CDR3 regions. First-round RT-PCR of the TCR CDR3 relied on the HTBI primer set. TCRdb reprocessed the multiplex PCR reads via MiXCR and lists one record per CDR3 protein. Among about 380,000 distinct CDR3 sequences listed, approximately 13% were seen once. The CDR3 runs 13 residues. Germline CDR1 SGHVS, CDR2 FNYEAQ. J lost 3 bases, V lost 5 bases, and 2 bases had no gene match. These data are taken from a study of T cells in Graves' hyperthyroidism and ophthalmopathy. Patients aged 18 to 65 with hyperthyroidism were newly diagnosed, with duration under 2 months. Predating any ophthalmopathy symptoms, the blood sample was taken at first hyperthyroidism diagnosis.

The receptor was isolated from a man aged 30 to 39 with Graves' hyperthyroidism that later progressed to Graves' ophthalmopathy. Sequenced sample: blood. The chain is built from TRBV7-6 and TRBJ1-1; 8 bases are shared with TRBD1. This CDR3 reads CASSRQGHTEAFF. The CDR3 DNA is TGTGCCAGCAGCAGACAGGGGCACACTGAAGCTTTCTTT.